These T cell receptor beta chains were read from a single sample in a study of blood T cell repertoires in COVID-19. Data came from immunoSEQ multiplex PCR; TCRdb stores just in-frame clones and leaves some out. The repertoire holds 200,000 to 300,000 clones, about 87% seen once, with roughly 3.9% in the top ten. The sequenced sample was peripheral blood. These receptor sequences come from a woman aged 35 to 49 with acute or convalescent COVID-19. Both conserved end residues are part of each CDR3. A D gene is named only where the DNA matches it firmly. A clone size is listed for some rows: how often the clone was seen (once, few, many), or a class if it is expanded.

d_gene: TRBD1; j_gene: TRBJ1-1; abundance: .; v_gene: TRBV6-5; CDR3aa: CASSRTGTEAFF; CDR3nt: TGTGCCAGCAGTAGGACAGGCACTGAAGCTTTCTTT
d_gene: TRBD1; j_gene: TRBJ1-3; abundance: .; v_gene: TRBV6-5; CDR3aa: CASGDRPGSGNTIYF; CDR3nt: TGTGCCAGCGGGGACAGGCCGGGCTCTGGAAACACCATATATTTT
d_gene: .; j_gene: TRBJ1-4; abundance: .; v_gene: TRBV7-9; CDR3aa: CASSLGQSDEKLFF; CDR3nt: TGTGCCAGCAGCTTAGGGCAGAGCGATGAAAAACTGTTTTTT
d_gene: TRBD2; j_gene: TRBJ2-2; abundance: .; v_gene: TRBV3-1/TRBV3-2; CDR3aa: CASSQLGTREPVF; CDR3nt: TGTGCCAGCAGCCAGTTGGGGACTAGGGAACCTGTCTTT
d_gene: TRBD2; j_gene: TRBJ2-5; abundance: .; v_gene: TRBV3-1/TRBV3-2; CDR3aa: CASSQGTSGRLETQYF; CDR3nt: TGTGCCAGCAGCCAAGGGACTAGCGGCCGGCTAGAGACCCAGTACTTC
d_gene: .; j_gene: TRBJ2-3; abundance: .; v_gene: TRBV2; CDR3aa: CASRVTGSTDTQYF; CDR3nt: TGTGCCAGCAGGGTGACAGGTTCCACAGATACGCAGTATTTT
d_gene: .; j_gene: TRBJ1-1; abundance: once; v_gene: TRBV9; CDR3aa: CASSGPRRGSYTEAFF; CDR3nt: TGTGCCAGCAGCGGCCCTCGAAGGGGATCCTACACTGAAGCTTTCTTT
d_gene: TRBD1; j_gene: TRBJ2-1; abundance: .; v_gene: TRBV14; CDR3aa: CASSQDKLGQGPYNEQFF; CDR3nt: TGTGCCAGCAGCCAAGATAAGCTAGGACAGGGGCCATACAATGAGCAGTTCTTC
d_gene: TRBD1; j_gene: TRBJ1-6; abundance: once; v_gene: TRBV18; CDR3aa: CASSPARDRPSPLHF; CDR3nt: TGTGCCAGCTCACCAGCCCGGGACAGGCCTTCACCCCTCCACTTT
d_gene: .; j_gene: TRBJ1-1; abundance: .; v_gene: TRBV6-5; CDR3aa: CASSYRAYQGTEAFF; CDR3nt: TGTGCCAGCAGTTACCGGGCCTACCAGGGAACTGAAGCTTTCTTT
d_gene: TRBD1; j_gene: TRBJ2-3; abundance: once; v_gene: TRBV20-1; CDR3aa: CSASVSPGDSQQDTQYF; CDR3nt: TGCAGTGCTAGTGTGTCCCCCGGGGACAGCCAACAGGATACGCAGTATTTT
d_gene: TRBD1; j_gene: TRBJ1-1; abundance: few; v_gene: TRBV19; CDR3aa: CASSTGRTGSMNTEAFF; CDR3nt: TGTGCCAGTAGTACCGGTAGGACAGGGAGCATGAACACTGAAGCTTTCTTT
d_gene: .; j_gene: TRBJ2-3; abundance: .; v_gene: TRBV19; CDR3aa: CASSKTLSTDTQYF; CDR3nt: TGTGCCAGTAGCAAGACACTTAGCACAGATACGCAGTATTTT
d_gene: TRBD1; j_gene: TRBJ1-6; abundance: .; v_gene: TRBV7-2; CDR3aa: CASSPGQGRKSPLHF; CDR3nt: TGTGCCAGCAGCCCCGGACAGGGAAGGAAGTCACCCCTCCACTTT
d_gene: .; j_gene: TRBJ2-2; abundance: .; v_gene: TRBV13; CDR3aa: CASSPTGFPGELFF; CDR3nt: TGTGCCAGCAGCCCTACAGGGTTCCCCGGGGAGCTGTTTTTT
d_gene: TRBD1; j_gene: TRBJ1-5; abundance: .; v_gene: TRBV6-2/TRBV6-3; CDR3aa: CASSRQGGNQPQHF; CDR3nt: TGTGCCAGCAGCCGACAGGGGGGCAATCAGCCCCAGCATTTT
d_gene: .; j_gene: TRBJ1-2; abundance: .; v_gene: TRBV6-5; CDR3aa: CASLGRRGLGYTF; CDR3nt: TGTGCCAGCTTGGGCAGGCGGGGTTTAGGCTACACCTTC
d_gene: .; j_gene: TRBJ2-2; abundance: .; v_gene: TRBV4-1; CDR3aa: CASSQVSAGTGELFF; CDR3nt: TGCGCCAGCAGCCAAGTTTCAGCGGGCACCGGGGAGCTGTTTTTT
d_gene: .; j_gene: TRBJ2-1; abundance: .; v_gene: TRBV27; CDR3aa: CASSLGRYNEQFF; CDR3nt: TGTGCCAGCAGTTTGGGCAGATACAATGAGCAGTTCTTC
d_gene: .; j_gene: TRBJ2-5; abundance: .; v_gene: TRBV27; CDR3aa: CASSPFWNDFAETQYF; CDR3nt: TGTGCCAGCAGTCCCTTCTGGAACGACTTTGCGGAGACCCAGTACTTC
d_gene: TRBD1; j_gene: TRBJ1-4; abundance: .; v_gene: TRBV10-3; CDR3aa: CAISESRQGAGELFF; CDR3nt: TGTGCCATCAGTGAGTCGAGGCAGGGGGCGGGCGAACTGTTTTTT
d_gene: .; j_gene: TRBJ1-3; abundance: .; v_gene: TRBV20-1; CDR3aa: CSAQGGNTIYF; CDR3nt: TGCAGTGCTCAGGGGGGAAACACCATATATTTT
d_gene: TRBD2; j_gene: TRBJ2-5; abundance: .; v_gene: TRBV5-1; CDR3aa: CASSLGDGGAQYF; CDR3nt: TGCGCCAGCAGCTTGGGGGACGGGGGGGCCCAGTACTTC
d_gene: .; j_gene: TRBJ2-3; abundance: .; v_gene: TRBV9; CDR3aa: CASSVLGGNTQYF; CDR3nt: TGTGCCAGCAGCGTACTTGGCGGGAATACGCAGTATTTT
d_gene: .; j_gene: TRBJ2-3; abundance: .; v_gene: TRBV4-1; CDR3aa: CASSQEGGGDTQYF; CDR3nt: TGCGCCAGCAGCCAAGAAGGGGGTGGGGATACGCAGTATTTT
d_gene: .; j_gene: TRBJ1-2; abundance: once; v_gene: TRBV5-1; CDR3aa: CASSLRLSTENYGYTF; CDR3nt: TGCGCCAGCAGCTTGAGGCTTTCGACGGAGAACTATGGCTACACCTTC
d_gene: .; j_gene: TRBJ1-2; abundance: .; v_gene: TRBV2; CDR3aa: CASSEWRDYGYTF; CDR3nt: TGTGCCAGCAGTGAGTGGAGGGACTATGGCTACACCTTC
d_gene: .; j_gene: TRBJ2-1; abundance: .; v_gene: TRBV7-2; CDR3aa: CASSLGSSSYNEQFF; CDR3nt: TGTGCCAGCAGCTTAGGTTCTAGCTCCTACAATGAGCAGTTCTTC
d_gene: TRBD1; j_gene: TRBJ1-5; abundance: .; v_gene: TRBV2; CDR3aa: CASSGTGDVSQPQHF; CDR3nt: TGTGCCAGCAGTGGGACAGGGGACGTGAGTCAGCCCCAGCATTTT
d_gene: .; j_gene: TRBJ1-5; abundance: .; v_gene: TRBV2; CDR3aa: CASSSRRDNQPQHF; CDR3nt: TGTGCCAGCAGTTCCCGACGGGATAATCAGCCCCAGCATTTT
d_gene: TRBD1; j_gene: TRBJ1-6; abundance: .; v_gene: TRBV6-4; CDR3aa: CASSLGGTGGSPLHF; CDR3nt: TGTGCCAGCAGCCTAGGGGGGACAGGCGGTTCACCCCTCCACTTT
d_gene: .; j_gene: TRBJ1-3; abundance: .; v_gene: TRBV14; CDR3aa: CASSPQGRNTIYF; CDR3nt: TGTGCCAGCAGCCCCCAGGGGAGAAACACCATATATTTT
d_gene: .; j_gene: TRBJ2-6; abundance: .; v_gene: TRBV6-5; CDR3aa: CASRGPSGANVLTF; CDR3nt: TGTGCCAGCCGAGGGCCCTCTGGGGCCAACGTCCTGACTTTC
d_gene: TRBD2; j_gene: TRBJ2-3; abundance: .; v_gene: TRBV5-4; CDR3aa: CASSHPTEAGGSTDTQYF; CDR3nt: TGTGCCAGCAGCCACCCAACGGAAGCGGGGGGGAGCACAGATACGCAGTATTTT
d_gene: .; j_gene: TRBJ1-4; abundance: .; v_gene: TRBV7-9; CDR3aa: CASSASQGGEKLFF; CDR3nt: TGTGCCAGCAGCGCCTCACAGGGAGGGGAAAAACTGTTTTTT
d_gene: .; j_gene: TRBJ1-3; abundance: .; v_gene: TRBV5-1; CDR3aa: CASSLEFSGSSGNTIYF; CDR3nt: TGCGCCAGCAGCTTGGAGTTCAGCGGAAGCTCTGGAAACACCATATATTTT
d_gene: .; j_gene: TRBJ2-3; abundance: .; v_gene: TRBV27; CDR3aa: CASSFSGTYTDTQYF; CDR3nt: TGTGCCAGCAGTTTTTCGGGAACTTACACAGATACGCAGTATTTT
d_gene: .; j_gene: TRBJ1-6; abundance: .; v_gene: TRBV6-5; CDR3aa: CASNQGGSPLHF; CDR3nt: TGTGCCAGCAATCAGGGAGGATCACCCCTCCACTTT
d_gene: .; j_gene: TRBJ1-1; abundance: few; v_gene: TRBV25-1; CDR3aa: CATSQAGRGTEAFF; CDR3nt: TGTGCCACCAGCCAAGCGGGGAGGGGAACTGAAGCTTTCTTT
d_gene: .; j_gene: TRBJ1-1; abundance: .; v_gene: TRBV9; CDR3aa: CASSGSSYTEAFF; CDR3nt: TGTGCCAGCAGCGGCTCAAGCTACACTGAAGCTTTCTTT
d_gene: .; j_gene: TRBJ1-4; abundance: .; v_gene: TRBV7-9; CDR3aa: CASTLSGATNEKLFF; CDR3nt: TGTGCCAGCACGCTCTCGGGGGCAACTAATGAAAAACTGTTTTTT
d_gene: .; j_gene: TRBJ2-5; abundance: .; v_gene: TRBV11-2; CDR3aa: CASSFWARGYQETQYF; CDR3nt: TGTGCCAGCAGCTTTTGGGCTCGAGGGTACCAAGAGACCCAGTACTTC
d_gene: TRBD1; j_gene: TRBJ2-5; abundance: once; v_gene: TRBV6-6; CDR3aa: CASRGQGSGTQYF; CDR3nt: TGTGCCAGCAGGGGACAGGGCTCGGGGACCCAGTACTTC
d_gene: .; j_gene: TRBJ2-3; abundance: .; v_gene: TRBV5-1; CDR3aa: CASSLGDRDTDTQYF; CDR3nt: TGCGCCAGCAGCTTGGGAGACAGAGATACAGATACGCAGTATTTT
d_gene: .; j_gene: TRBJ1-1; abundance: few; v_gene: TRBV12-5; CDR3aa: CASVMRSDTEAFF; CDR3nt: TGTGCTAGTGTCATGCGGTCAGATACTGAAGCTTTCTTT
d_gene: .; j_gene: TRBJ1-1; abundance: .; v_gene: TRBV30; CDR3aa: CAWTLTENTEAFF; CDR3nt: TGTGCCTGGACCCTGACAGAGAACACTGAAGCTTTCTTT
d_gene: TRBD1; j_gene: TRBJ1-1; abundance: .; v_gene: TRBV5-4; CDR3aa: CASSRPPGGQENTEAFF; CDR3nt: TGTGCCAGCAGCCGGCCTCCGGGGGGACAGGAAAACACTGAAGCTTTCTTT
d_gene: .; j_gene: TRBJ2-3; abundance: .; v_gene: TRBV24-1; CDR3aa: CATSDAGQRDTQYF; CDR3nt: TGTGCCACCAGTGATGCGGGACAGCGAGATACGCAGTATTTT
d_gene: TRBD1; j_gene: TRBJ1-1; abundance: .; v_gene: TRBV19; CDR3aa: CASGEGAGGTEAFF; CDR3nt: TGTGCCAGTGGCGAGGGGGCAGGGGGGACTGAAGCTTTCTTT